This T cell receptor (beta chain) was profiled in a study of radiation and T cells in renal cell carcinoma. Produced via immunoSEQ multiplex PCR; TCRdb's table is partial and in-frame only. Among about 83,000 clones, approximately 87% were seen once, and the ten largest hold 2% to 3%. Time point in this sample: blood 4 weeks post-SBRT, at nephrectomy. Documented treatment: 15 Gy SBRT to primary tumor, nephrectomy 4 weeks later. Nephrectomy followed 15 Gy stereotactic body radiation by 4 weeks. Findings and limits, study-wide: Top tumor clonotypes rose in blood 2 weeks post-radiation, then contracted.

Concerning this clone: What it recognizes is unknown.

The input for sequencing was blood, taken from a patient whose treatment included radiotherapy and nephrectomy. This receptor was obtained from a woman aged 60-75 years with renal cell carcinoma.

The DNA of the CDR3 is TGTGCCAGCAGTGACTTGGGGGGCGAGCAGTACTTC. Translation gives CASSDLGGEQYF. V is TRBV27 and J is TRBJ2-7; tentative D call: TRBD2 (6 bases). V was cut by 5 bases and J by 6 bases, with 11 bases left in between. The CDR3 spans 12 residues. Germline CDR1 reads MNHEY; CDR2 reads SMNVEV (reference sequence).